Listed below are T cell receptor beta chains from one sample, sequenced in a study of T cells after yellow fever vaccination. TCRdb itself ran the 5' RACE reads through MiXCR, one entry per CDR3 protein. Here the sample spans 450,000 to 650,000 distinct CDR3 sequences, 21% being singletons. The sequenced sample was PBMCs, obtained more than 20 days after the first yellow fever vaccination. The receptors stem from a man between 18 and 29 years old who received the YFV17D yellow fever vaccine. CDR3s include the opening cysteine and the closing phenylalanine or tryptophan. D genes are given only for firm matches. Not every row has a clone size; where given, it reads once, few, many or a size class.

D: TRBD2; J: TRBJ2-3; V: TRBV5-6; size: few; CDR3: CASSLRTSGLTDTQYF; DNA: TGTGCCAGCAGCTTGAGGACTAGCGGATTAACAGATACGCAGTATTTT
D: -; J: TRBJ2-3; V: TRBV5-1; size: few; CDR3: CASNPGASTDTQYF; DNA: TGCGCCAGCAATCCGGGGGCGAGCACAGATACGCAGTATTTT
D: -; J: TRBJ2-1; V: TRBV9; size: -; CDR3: CASSVDSRPSAGEQFF; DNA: TGTGCCAGCAGCGTAGATTCTAGGCCCTCAGCGGGTGAGCAGTTCTTC
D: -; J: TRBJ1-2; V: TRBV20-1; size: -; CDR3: CSARDPNGLYGYTF; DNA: TGCAGTGCTAGAGATCCGAACGGCCTCTATGGCTACACCTTC
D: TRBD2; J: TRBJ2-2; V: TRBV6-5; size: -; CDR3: CASSYSLAGITGELFF; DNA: TGTGCCAGCAGTTACTCCCTAGCGGGGATCACCGGGGAGCTGTTTTTT
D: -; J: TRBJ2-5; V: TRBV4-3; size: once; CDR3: CASSQEFRRQETQYF; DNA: TGCGCCAGCAGCCAAGAATTCAGGCGGCAAGAGACCCAGTACTTC
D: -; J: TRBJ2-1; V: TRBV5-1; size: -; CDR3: CASSLEGPLFNEQFF; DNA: TGCGCCAGCAGCTTGGAGGGGCCGCTCTTCAATGAGCAGTTCTTC
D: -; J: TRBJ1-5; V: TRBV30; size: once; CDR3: CAWSTLGQPQHF; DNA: TGTGCCTGGAGTACGTTGGGACAGCCCCAGCATTTT
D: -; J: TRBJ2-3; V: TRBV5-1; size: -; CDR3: CASSLEERSTDTQYF; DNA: TGCGCCAGCAGCCTAGAAGAACGTAGCACAGATACGCAGTATTTT
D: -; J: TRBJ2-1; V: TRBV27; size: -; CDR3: CASRPRGLTVYNEQFF; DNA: TGTGCCAGCCGCCCCAGGGGACTTACGGTTTACAATGAGCAGTTCTTC
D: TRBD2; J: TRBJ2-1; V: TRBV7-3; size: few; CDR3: CASSQGLVGNEQFF; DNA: TGTGCCAGCAGCCAAGGACTAGTTGGCAATGAGCAGTTCTTC
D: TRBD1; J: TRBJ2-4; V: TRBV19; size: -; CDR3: CASSITGGENIQYF; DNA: TGTGCCAGTAGTATAACAGGGGGAGAAAACATTCAGTACTTC
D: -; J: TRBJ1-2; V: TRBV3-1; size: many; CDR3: CASSQEDSYYGYTF; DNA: TGTGCCAGCAGCCAAGAGGACAGCTACTATGGCTACACCTTC
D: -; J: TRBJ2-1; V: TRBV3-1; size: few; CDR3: CASRYAGASYNEQFF; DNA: TGTGCCAGCAGGTACGCAGGGGCGTCCTACAATGAGCAGTTCTTC
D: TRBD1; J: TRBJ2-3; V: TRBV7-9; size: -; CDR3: CASSLIGQGAADTQYF; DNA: TGTGCCAGCAGCTTAATCGGACAGGGGGCAGCAGATACGCAGTATTTT
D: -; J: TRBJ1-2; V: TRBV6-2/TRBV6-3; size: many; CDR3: CASSATVNYGYTF; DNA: TGTGCCAGCAGTGCCACAGTGAACTATGGCTACACCTTC
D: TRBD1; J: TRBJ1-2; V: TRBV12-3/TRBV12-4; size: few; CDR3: CASSLAGTGERLASYTF; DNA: TGTGCCAGCAGTTTGGCCGGGACAGGGGAGAGGTTGGCTAGCTACACCTTC
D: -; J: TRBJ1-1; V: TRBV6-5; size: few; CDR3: CASSYRGGGGTEAFF; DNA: TGTGCCAGCAGTTACCGCGGGGGGGGTGGCACTGAAGCTTTCTTT
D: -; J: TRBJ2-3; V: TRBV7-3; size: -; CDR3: CASSYGGNTDTQYF; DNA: TGTGCCAGCAGCTACGGGGGTAACACAGATACGCAGTATTTT
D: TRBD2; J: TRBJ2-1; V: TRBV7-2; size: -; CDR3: CASSARAGGLANEQFF; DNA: TGTGCCAGCAGCGCACGAGCGGGGGGGCTGGCAAATGAGCAGTTCTTC
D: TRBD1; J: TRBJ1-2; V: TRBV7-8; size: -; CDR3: CASSNQGATYGYTF; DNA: TGTGCCAGCAGCAATCAGGGGGCGACCTATGGCTACACCTTC
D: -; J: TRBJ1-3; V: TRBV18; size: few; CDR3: CASSPQGNTGNTIYF; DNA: TGTGCCAGCTCACCACAAGGGAATACTGGAAACACCATATATTTT
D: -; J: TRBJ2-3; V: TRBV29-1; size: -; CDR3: CSVAQDTQYF; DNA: TGCAGCGTTGCTCAAGATACGCAGTATTTT
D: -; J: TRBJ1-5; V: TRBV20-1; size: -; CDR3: CSASALNSNQPQHF; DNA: TGCAGTGCTAGTGCGCTCAATAGCAATCAGCCCCAGCATTTT
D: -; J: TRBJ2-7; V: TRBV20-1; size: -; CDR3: CSVGGDSAFGEQYF; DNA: TGCAGCGTGGGGGGAGACTCGGCTTTCGGGGAGCAGTACTTC
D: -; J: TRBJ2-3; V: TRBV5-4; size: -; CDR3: CASSLAFVGREGDTQYF; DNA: TGTGCCAGCAGCTTGGCTTTCGTCGGCAGGGAAGGGGATACGCAGTATTTT
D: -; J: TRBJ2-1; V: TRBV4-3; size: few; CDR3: CASSQEGRGWFF; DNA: TGCGCCAGCAGCCAAGAGGGAAGAGGGTGGTTCTTC